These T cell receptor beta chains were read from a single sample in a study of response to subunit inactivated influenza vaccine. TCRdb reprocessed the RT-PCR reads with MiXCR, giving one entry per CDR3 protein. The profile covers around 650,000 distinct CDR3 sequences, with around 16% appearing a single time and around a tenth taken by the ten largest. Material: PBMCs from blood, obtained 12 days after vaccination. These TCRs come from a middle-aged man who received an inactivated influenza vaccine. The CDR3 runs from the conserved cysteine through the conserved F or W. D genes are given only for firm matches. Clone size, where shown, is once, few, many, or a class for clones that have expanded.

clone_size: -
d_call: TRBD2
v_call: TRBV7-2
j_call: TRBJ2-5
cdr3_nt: TGTGCCAGCACCCTGCGGGGGGGACACAATCAAGAGACCCAGTACTTC
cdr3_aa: CASTLRGGHNQETQYF

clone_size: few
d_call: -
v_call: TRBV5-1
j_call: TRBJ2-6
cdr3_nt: TGCGCCAGCAGCCCGGACCCGTCAGCTGGGGCCAACGTCCTGACTTTC
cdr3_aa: CASSPDPSAGANVLTF

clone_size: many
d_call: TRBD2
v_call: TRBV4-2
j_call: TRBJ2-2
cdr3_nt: TGTGCCAGCAGCCAAGCGCCTAGCGGGGGGACCGGGGAGCTGTTTTTT
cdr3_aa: CASSQAPSGGTGELFF

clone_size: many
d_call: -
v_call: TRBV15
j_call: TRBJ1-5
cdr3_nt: TGTGCCACCAGTCAATCAGGCCCCGGTCAGCCCCAGCATTTT
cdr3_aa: CATSQSGPGQPQHF

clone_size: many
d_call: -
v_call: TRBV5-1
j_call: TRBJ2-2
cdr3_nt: TGCGCCAGCAGCCGCGCCGAGGAAGGGGGTTACACCGGGGAGCTGTTTTTT
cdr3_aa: CASSRAEEGGYTGELFF

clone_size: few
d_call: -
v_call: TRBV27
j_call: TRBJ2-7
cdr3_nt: TGTGCCAGCAGTGGCCGGGGGAGATACGAGCAGTACTTC
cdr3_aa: CASSGRGRYEQYF

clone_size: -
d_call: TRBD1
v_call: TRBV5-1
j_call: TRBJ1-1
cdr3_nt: TGCGCCAGCAGCTTTGCCGGGACAGGGACGAACACTGAAGCTTTCTTT
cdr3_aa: CASSFAGTGTNTEAFF

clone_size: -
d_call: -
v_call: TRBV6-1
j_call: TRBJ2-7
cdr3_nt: TGTGCCAGCAGTGCCTCCCAGGGGTACGAGCAGTACTTC
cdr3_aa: CASSASQGYEQYF

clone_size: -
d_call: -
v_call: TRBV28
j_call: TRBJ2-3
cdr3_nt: TGTGCCAGCAGTCCACCTTCCGGGACGGCCTGGGGCACAGATACGCAGTATTTT
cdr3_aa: CASSPPSGTAWGTDTQYF

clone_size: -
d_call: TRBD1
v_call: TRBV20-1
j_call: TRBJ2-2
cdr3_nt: TGCAGTGCTAGAGCGGGACAGGCGACCGGGGAGCTGTTTTTT
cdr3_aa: CSARAGQATGELFF

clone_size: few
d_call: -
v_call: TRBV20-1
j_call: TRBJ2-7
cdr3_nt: TGCAGTGCTAGCCGAGATACCTACGAGCAGTACTTC
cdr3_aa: CSASRDTYEQYF

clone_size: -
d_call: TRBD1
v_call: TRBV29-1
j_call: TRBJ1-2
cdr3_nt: TGCAGCGTCGGGACAGACTTCTATGGCTACACCTTC
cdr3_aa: CSVGTDFYGYTF

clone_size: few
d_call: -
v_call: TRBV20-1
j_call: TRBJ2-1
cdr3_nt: TGCAGTGCTAGACGAGACGGTAGGGGTGAGCAGTTCTTC
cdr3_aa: CSARRDGRGEQFF

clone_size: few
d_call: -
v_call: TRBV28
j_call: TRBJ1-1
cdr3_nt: TGTGCCAGCAGTGAGGCGGGGGGGGGTGTACGGACTGAAGCTTTCTTT
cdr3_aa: CASSEAGGGVRTEAFF

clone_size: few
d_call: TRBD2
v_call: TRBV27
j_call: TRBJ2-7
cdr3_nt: TGTGCCAGCAGTTTGAAAACTAGCGGGGGGACCTACGAGCAGTACTTC
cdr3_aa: CASSLKTSGGTYEQYF

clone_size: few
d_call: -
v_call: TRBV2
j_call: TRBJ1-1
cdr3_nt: TGTGCCAGCAGTCCCGGGGCGACTGAAGCTTTCTTT
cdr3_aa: CASSPGATEAFF

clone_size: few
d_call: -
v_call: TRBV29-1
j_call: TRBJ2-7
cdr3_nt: TGCAGCGCTGGCCCCGGCTCCTACGAGCAGTACTTC
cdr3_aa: CSAGPGSYEQYF

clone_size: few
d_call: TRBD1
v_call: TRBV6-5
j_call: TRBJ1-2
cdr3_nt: TGTGCCAGCAGTTACTTCTCGGGACAGACCTATGGCTACACCTTC
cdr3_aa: CASSYFSGQTYGYTF

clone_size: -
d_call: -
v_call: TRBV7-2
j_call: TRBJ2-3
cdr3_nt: TGTGCCAGCAGCCTTCACCGGGGTACGCAGTATTTT
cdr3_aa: CASSLHRGTQYF

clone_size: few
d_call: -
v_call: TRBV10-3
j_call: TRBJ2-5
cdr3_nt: TGTGCCACCACCCCCCGGAACAGGGGAGGAGAGACCCAGTACTTC
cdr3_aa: CATTPRNRGGETQYF

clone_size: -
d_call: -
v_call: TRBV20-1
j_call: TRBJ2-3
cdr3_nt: TGCAGTGCTAGAGATCCACACCGCACAGATACGCAGTATTTT
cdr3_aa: CSARDPHRTDTQYF

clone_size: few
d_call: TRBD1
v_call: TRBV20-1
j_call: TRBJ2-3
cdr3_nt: TGCAGTGCTAGTGGACAGGGTATGATTAGCACAGATACGCAGTATTTT
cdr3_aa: CSASGQGMISTDTQYF

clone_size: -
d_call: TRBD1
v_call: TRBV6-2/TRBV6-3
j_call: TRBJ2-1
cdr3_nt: TGTGCCAGCAGTTACTCGAGGACAGGGACCTACAATGAGCAGTTCTTC
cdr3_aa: CASSYSRTGTYNEQFF

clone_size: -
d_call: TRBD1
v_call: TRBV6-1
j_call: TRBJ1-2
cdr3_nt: TGTGCCAGCAGTACCCGGACAGGGGCAAATCTCGGGGGCTACACCTTC
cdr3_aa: CASSTRTGANLGGYTF

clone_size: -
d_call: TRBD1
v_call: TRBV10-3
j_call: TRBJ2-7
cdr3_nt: TGTGCCACCGGACAGGGCAAGACCTACGAGCAGTACTTC
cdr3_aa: CATGQGKTYEQYF

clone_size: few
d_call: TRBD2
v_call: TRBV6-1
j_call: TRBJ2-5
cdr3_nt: TGTGCCAGCAGTGAAGGGACTAGCGGGTTGCAAGAGACCCAGTACTTC
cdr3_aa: CASSEGTSGLQETQYF

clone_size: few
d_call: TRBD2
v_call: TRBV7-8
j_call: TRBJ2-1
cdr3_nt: TGTGCCAGCAGCCCACAAAGAGCGGGAGCAGTCTACAATGAGCAGTTCTTC
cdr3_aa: CASSPQRAGAVYNEQFF

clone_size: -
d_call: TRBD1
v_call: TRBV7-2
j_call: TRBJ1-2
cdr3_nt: TGTGCCAGCAGCTTAGCGGGGCAGGGGGGTAGGGCCTATGGCTACACCTTC
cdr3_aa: CASSLAGQGGRAYGYTF

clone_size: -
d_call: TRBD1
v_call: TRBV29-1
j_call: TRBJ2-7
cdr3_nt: TGCAGCGTTGAGAGGGGCGCCTCCGGGACAGGGTTAGAGGAGCAGTACTTC
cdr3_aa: CSVERGASGTGLEEQYF

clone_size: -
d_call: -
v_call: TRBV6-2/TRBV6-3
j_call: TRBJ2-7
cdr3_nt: TGTGCCAGCAGCTCGTGGGGGGTCTACGAGCAGTACTTC
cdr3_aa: CASSSWGVYEQYF

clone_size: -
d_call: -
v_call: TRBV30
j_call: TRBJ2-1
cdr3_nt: TGTGCCTGGAGTGTGGGGTCCTACAATGAGCAGTTCTTC
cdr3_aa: CAWSVGSYNEQFF

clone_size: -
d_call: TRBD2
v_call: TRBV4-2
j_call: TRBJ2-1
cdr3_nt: TGTGCCAGCAGCCAAATGGGGGGGACTAGCGGGGTTAGCTCCTACAATGAGCAGTTCTTC
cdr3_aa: CASSQMGGTSGVSSYNEQFF

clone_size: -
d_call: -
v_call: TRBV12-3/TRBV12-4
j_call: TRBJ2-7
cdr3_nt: TGTGCCTGCGCCGGGGATTCCTACGAGCAGTACTTC
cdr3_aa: CACAGDSYEQYF

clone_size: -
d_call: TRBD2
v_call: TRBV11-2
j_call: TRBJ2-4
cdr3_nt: TGTGCCAGCAGCTTAGGTTCTAGCGGGGTCCTCGCCAAAAACATTCAGTACTTC
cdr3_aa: CASSLGSSGVLAKNIQYF

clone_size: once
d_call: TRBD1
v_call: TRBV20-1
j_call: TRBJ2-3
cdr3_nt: TGCAGTGCCCCTAGGACAGGGCGCACAGATACGCAGTATTTT
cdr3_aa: CSAPRTGRTDTQYF

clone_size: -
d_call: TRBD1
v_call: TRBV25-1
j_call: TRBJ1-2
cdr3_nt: TGTGCCAGCAGTGACCCGGGACAGGTCAACTATGGCTACACCTTC
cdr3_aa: CASSDPGQVNYGYTF

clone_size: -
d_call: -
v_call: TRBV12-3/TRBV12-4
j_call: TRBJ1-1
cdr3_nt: TGTGCCAGCAGTTTTACCGGGATAGGCACTGAAGCTTTCTTT
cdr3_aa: CASSFTGIGTEAFF

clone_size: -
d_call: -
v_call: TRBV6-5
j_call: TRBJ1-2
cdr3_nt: TGTGCCAGCAGTTACACGAAGACCGACGGCTACACCTTC
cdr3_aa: CASSYTKTDGYTF

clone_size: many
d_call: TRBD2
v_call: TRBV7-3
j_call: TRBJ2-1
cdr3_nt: TGTGCCAGCAGCTTAACGGCCCGAATGGCTAGCGGGAGCGCCTACAATGAGCAGTTCTTC
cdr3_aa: CASSLTARMASGSAYNEQFF

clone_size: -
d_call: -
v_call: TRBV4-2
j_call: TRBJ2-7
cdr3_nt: TGTGCCAGCAGCCAAGTTTCGGGAACCTACGAGCAGTACTTC
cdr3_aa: CASSQVSGTYEQYF

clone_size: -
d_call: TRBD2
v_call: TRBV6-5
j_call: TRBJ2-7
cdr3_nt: TGTGCCAGCAGTTACTCTCCACTAGCGGGGGGCTCCTACGAGCAGTACTTC
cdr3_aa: CASSYSPLAGGSYEQYF

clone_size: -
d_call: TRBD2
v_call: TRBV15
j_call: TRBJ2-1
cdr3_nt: TGTGCCACCAGCAGAGATTCAAGCGGGAGTGTCAATGAGCAGTTCTTC
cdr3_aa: CATSRDSSGSVNEQFF

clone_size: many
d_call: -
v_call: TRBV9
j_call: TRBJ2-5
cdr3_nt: TGTGCCAGCAGCGTAGGATTTGGGTCGCGTAAAGAGACCCAGTACTTC
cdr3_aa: CASSVGFGSRKETQYF

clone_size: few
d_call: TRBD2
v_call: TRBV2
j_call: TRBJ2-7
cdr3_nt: TGTGCCAGCAGTGAAGCGCTTGTCTCCAGCGGGAGATACGAGCAGTACTTC
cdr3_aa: CASSEALVSSGRYEQYF

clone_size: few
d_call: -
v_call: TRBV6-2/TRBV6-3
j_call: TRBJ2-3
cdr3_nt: TGTGCCAGCAGTTATGAGGGTTCCGTGGGAGATACGCAGTATTTT
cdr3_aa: CASSYEGSVGDTQYF

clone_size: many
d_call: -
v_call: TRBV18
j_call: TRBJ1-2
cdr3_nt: TGTGCCAGCTCACCGGGAGAGAGCTATGGCTACACCTTC
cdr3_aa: CASSPGESYGYTF

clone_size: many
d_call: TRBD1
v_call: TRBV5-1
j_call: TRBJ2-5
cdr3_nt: TGCGCCAGCGAACTCGACAGGGGGGCTGGAGAGACCCAGTACTTC
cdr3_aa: CASELDRGAGETQYF

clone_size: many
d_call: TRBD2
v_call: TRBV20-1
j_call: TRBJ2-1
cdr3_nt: TGCAGTGCTAGAGATCACCTAGCGGGAGGCTGCAGCTTC
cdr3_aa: CSARDHLAGGCSF

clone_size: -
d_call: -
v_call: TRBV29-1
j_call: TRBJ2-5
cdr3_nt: TGCAGCGTGGCCGGGTCCCTCGAGACCCAGTACTTC
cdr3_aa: CSVAGSLETQYF

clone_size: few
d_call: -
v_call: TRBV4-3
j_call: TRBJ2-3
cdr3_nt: TGCGCCAGCAGCCAAGAGATTGGCGGCGGGGAGAACACAGATACGCAGTATTTT
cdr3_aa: CASSQEIGGGENTDTQYF

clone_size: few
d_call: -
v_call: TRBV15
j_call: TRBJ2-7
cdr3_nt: TGTGCCACCAGCAGAGGACACGGGACCTCCTACGAGCAGTACTTC
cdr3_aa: CATSRGHGTSYEQYF

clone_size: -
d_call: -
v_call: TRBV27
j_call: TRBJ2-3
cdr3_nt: TGTGCCAGCAGTTTATCATCAGGGGAATTGGCAGATACGCAGTATTTT
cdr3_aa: CASSLSSGELADTQYF

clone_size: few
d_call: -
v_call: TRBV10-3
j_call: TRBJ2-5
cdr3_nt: TGTGCCATCAGGACAAACTCCCAAGAGACCCAGTACTTC
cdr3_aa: CAIRTNSQETQYF